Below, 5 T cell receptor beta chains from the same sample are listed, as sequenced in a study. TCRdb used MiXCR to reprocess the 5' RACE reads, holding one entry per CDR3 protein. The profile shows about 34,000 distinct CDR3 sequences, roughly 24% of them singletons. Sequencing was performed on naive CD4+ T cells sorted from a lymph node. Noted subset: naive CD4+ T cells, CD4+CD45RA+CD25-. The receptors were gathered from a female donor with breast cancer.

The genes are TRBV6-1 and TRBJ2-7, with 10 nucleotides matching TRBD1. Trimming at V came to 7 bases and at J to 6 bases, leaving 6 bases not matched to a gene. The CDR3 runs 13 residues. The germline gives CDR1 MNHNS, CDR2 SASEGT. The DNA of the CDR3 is TGTGCCAGCATCCGGGACAGGGGAGTCGAGCAGTACTTC. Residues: CASIRDRGVEQYF.

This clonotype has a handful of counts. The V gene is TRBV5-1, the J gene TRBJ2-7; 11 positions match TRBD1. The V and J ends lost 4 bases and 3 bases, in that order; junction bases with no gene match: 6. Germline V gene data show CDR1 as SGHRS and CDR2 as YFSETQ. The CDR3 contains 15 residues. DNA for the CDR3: TGCGCCAGCAGCGAAACCGGGACAGGGGGCTACGAGCAGTACTTC. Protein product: CASSETGTGGYEQYF.

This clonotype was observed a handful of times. CDR3 DNA: TGCAGTGCTTCGGAACGTTACACAGATACGCAGTATTTT. This codes for CSASERYTDTQYF. The chain carries TRBV20-1 and TRBJ2-3; D not resolved. V gave up 5 bases and J gave up 2 bases, with 11 bases separating them. The germline CDR1 and CDR2 sequences are DFQATT and SNEGSKA (reference sequence). This CDR3 is built from 13 residues.

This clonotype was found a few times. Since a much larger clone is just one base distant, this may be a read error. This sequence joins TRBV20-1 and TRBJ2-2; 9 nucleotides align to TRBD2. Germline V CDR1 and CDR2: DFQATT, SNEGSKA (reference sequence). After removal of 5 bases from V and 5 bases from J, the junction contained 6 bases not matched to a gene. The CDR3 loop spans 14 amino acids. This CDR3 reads CSALRLAETGELFF. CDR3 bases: TGCAGTGCTTTGAGACTAGCGGAAACCGGGGAGCTGTTTTTT.

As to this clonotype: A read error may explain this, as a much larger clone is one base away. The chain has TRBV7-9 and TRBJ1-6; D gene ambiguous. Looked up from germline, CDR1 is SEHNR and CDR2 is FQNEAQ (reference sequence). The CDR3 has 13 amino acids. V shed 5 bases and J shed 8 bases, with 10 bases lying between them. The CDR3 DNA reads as TGTGCCAGCAGCCCTACCCAGGATTCACCCCTCCACTTT. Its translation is CASSPTQDSPLHF.